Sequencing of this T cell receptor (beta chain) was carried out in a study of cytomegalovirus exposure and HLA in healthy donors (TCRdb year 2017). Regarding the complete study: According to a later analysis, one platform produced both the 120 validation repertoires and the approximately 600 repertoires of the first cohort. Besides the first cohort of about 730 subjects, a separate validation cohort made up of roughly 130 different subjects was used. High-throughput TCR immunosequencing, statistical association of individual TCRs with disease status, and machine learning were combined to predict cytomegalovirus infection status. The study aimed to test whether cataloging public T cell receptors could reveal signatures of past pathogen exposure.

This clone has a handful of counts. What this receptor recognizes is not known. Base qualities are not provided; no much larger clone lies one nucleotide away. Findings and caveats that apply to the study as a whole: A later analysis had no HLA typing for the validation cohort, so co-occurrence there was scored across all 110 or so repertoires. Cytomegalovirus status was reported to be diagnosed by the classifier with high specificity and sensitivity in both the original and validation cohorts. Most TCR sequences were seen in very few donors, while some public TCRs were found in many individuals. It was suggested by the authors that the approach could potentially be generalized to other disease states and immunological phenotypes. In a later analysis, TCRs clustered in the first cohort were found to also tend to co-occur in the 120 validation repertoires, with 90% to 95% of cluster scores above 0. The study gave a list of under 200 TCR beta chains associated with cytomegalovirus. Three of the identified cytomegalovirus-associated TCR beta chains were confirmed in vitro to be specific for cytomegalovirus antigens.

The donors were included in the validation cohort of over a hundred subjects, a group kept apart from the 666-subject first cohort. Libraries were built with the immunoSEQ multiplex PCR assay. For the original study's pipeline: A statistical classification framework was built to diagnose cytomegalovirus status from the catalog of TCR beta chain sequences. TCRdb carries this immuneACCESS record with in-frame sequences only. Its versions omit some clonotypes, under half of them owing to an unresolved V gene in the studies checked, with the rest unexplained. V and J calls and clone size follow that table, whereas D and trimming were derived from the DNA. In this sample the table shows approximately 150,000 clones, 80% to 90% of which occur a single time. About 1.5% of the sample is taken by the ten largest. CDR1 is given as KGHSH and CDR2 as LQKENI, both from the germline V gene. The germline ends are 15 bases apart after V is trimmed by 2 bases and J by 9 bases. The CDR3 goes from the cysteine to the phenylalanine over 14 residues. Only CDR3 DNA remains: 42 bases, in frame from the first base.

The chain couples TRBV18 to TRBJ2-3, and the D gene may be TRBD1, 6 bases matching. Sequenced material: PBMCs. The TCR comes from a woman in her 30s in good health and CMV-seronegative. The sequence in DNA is TGTGCCAGCTCACCAACGAACAACAGGGACACGCAGTATTTT. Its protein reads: CASSPTNNRDTQYF.